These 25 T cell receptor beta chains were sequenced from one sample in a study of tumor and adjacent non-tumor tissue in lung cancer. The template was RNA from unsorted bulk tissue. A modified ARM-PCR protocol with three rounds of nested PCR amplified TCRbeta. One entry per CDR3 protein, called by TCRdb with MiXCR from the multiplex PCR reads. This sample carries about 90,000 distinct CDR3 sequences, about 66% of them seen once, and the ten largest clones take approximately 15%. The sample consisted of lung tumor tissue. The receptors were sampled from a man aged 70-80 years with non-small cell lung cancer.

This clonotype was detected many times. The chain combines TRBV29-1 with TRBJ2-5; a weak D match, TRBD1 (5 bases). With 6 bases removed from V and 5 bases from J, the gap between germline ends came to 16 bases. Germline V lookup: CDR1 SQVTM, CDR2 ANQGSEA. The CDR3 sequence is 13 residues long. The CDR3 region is CSVILDSGETQYF. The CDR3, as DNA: TGCAGCGTCATCTTAGACAGTGGGGAGACCCAGTACTTC.

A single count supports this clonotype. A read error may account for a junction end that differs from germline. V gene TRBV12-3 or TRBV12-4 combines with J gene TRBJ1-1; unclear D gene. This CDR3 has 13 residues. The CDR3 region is CANNLFRKNAASF. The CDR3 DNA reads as TGTGCCAACAATTTATTCAGGAAAAACGCGGCTTCCTTT.

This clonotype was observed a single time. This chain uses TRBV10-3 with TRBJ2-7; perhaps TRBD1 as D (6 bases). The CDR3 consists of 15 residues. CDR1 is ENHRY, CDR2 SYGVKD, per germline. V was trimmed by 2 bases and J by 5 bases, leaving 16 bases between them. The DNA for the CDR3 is TGTGCCATCAGTGAGATGGACAGCGCCTTCCACGAGCAGTACTTC. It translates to CAISEMDSAFHEQYF.

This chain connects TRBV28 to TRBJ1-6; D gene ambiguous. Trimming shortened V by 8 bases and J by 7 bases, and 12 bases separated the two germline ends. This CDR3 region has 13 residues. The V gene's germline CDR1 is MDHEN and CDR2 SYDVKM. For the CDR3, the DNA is TGTGCCAGCTCAAGTACTTTCAATTCACCCCTCCACTTT. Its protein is CASSSTFNSPLHF.

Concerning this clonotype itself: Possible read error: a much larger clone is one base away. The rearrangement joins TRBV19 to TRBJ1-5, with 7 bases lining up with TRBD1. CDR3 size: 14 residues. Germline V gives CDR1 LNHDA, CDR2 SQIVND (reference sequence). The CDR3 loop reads CASSRGQANQPLHF. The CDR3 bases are TGTGCCAGTAGTCGAGGACAGGCGAATCAGCCCCTGCATTTT.

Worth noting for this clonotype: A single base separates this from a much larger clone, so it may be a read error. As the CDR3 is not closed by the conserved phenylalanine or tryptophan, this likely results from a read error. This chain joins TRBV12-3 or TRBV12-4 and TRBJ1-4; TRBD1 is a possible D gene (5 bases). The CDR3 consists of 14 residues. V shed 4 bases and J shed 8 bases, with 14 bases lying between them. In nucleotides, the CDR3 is TGTGCCAGCAGTTATAGGGGTACGATCGAAAAACTGTTTTTG. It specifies CASSYRGTIEKLFL.

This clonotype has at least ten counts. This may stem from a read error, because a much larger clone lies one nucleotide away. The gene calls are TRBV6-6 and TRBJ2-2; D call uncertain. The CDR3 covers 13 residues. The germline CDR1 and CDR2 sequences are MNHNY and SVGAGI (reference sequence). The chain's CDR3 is CTSRRQNTGELFF. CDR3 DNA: TGTACCAGCAGGCGACAGAACACCGGGGAGCTGTTTTTT.

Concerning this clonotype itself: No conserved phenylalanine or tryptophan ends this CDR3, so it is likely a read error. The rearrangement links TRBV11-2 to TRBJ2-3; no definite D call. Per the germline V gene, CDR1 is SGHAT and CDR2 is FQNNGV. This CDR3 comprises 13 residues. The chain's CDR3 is CASSASTRDMQYS. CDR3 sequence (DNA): TGTGCCAGCAGCGCAAGCACACGTGATATGCAGTATTCT.

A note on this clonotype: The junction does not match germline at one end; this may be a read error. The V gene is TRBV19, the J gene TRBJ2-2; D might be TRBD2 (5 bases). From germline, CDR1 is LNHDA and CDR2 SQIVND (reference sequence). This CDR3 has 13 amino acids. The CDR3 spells CATWRRTTGELFF. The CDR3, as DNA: TGTGCCACTTGGAGGAGGACCACCGGGGAACTGTTTTTT.

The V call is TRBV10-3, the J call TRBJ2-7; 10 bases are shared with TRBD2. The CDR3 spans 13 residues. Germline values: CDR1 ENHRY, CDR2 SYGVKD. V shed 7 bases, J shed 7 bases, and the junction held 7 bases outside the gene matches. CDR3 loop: CAIILAGSYEQYF. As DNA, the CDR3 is TGTGCCATCATACTAGCGGGAAGCTATGAGCAGTACTTC.

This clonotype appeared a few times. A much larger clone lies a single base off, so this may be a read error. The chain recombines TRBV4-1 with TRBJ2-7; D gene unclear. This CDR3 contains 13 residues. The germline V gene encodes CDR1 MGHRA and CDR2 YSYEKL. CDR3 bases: TGCGTCAGCAGCCAAGGTAGTGAAACCGAGCAGTACTTC. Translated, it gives CVSSQGSETEQYF.

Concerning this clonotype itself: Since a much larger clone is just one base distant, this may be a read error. The CDR3 nucleotides read TGCGCCAGCAGCTTGGACCGGCGAGATACGCAGTATTTT. Translating it yields CASSLDRRDTQYF. This chain connects TRBV5-1 to TRBJ2-3; D uncertain. Per germline, CDR1 SGHRS and CDR2 YFSETQ. Trimming cost V 0 bases and J 5 bases, with 7 bases left between them. CDR3 length equals 13 residues.

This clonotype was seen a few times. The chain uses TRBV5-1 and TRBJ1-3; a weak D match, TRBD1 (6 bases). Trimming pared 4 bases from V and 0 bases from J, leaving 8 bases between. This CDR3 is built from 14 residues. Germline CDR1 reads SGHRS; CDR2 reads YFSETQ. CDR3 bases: TGCGCCAGCAGCCCGGGACACTCTGGAAACACCATATATTTT. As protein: CASSPGHSGNTIYF.

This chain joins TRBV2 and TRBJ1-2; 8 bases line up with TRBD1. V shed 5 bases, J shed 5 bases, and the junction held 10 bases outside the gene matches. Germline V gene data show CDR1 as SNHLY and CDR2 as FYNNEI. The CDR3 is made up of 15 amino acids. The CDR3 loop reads CASSSDRAAGYGYTF. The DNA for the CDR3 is TGTGCCAGCAGTTCGGACAGGGCCGCAGGATATGGCTACACCTTC.

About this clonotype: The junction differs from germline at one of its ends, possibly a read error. The CDR3 region is CASSSGRGDTQCF. CDR3 coding DNA: TGTGCCAGCAGCTCTGGACGAGGAGATACGCAATGTTTT. The chain has TRBV11-1 and TRBJ2-3; no definite D call. CDR3 length: 13 amino acids. The germline V gene encodes CDR1 SGHAT and CDR2 FQDESV (reference sequence). The full variable domain, completed using reference TRBV11-1 and TRBJ2-3, is EAEVAQSPRYKITEKSQAVAFWCDPISGHATLYWYRQILGQGPELLVQFQDESVVDDSQLPKDRFSAERLKGVDSTLKIQPAELGDSAMYLCASSSGRGDTQCFGPGTRLTVL.

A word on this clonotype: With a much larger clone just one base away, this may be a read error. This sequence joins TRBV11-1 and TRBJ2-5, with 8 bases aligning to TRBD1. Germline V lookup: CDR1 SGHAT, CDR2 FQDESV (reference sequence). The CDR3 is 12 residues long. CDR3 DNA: TGTGTCAGCAGCCGACAGGGGGAGACCCAGTACTTC. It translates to CVSSRQGETQYF.

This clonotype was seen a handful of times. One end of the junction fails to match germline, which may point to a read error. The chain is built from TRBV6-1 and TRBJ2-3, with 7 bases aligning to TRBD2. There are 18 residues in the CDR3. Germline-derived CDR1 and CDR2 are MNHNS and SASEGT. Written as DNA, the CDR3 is TGTGCCAGCAGTATCCGGACTAGTGGGTTCTCTAGCATAGATACGCAATATTTT. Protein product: CASSIRTSGFSSIDTQYF.

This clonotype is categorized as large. CDR3 loop: CASSPTYYEQYF. The CDR3 DNA follows: TGTGCCAGCAGTCCGACATACTACGAGCAGTACTTC. The chain combines TRBV12-3 or TRBV12-4 with TRBJ2-7; D is uncertain. The CDR3 consists of 12 residues. Trimming removed 5 bases at V and 3 bases at J, with 8 bases between.

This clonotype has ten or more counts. The CDR3: CASKRALGSTTEAFF. The CDR3 bases are TGCGCCAGCAAGAGGGCTCTGGGCTCTACTACTGAAGCTTTCTTT. The V gene is TRBV5-1, the J gene TRBJ1-1; the D is unclear. Looked up from germline, CDR1 is SGHRS and CDR2 is YFSETQ. This CDR3 contains 15 residues. V dropped 6 bases and J dropped 5 bases, with 20 bases sitting between them.

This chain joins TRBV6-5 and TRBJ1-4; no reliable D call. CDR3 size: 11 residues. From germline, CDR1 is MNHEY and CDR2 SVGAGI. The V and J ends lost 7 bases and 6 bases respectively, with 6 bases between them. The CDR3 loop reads CASMVYEKLFF. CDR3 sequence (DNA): TGTGCCAGCATGGTGTATGAAAAACTGTTTTTT.

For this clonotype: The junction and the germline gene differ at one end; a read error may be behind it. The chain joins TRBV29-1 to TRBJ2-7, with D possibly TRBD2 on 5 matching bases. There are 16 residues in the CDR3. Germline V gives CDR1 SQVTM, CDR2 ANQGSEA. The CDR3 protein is CSDEVTQTRASYEQYF. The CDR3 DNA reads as TGCAGCGATGAAGTTACTCAGACGAGGGCGTCCTACGAGCAGTACTTC.

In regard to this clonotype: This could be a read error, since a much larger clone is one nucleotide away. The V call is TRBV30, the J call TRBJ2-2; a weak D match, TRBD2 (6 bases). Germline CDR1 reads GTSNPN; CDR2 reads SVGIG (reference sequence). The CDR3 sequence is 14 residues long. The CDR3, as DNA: TGTGCCTGGAGTGTACGGGGGTATACCGGGGAGCTGCTTTTT. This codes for CAWSVRGYTGELLF.

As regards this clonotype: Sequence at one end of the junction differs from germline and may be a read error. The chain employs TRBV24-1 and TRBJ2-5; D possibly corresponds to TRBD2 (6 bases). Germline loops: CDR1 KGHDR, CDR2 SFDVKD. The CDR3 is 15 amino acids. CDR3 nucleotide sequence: TGTGCCACCATTGATTTGGAGGGGTCCGAAGAGACCCAGTACTTC. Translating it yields CATIDLEGSEETQYF.

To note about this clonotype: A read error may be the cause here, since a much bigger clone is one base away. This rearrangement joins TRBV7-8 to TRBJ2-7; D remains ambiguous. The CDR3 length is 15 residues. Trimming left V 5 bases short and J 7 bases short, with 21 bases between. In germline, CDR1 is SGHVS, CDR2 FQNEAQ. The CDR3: CASSPGSIGTREQYF. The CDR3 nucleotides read TGTGCCAGCAGCCCCGGGTCTATCGGAACACGTGAGCAGTACTTC.

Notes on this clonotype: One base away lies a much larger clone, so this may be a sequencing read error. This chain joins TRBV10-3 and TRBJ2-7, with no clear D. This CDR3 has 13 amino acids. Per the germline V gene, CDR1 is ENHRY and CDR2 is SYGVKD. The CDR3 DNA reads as TGTACCATCTCAGGCAGCGTCTCCTACGAGCAGTACTTC. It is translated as CTISGSVSYEQYF.